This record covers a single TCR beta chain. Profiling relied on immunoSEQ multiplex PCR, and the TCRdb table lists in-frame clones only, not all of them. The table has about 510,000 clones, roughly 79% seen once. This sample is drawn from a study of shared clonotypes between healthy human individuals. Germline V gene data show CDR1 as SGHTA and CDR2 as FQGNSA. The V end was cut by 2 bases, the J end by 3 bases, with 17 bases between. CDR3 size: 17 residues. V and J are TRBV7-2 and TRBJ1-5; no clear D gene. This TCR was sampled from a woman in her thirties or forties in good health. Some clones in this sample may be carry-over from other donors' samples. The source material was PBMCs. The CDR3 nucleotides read TGTGCCAGCAGCTTATCGTCCTGGCCAACCCCCAATCAGCCCCAGCATTTT. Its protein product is CASSLSSWPTPNQPQHF.